The 17 T cell receptor beta chains reported below all come from one sample, sequenced in a study of shared clonotypes between healthy human individuals. Clones were read by immunoSEQ multiplex PCR, and TCRdb kept only the in-frame ones, dropping some. The sample shows roughly 2,000,000 clones, 80% to 95% of them seen only once. The naive CD8 population came from CD45RO-negative cells selected for CCR7, without terminally differentiated effector memory CD45RA+ cells. Sample: naive CD8+ T cells from PBMCs. The receptor source for this set is a man younger than 30 in good health. Some clones in this sample may be carry-over from other donors' samples.

The chain recombines TRBV7-9 with TRBJ2-1; 10 bases are shared with TRBD2. Germline values: CDR1 SEHNR, CDR2 FQNEAQ (reference sequence). The length of the CDR3 is 14 residues. The V gene end was trimmed by 4 bases and the J gene end by 8 bases; junction bases not matched to a gene: 5. CDR3 DNA sequence: TGTGCCAGCAGCTGGGCTAGCGGGAGACATGAGCAGTTCTTC. Translating it yields CASSWASGRHEQFF.

The chain recombines TRBV27 with TRBJ2-3; unclear D gene. CDR3 size: 15 residues. V dropped 5 bases and J dropped 2 bases, with 14 bases sitting between them. The germline gives CDR1 MNHEY, CDR2 SMNVEV (reference sequence). CDR3 coding DNA: TGTGCCAGCAGTGCTGATGAGAGACCCACAGATACGCAGTATTTT. Translated, it gives CASSADERPTDTQYF.

This sequence joins TRBV23-1 and TRBJ2-1; 8 nucleotides match TRBD2. TRBV23-1 falls under the ORF class, with uncertain function. With V trimmed by 6 bases and J by 10 bases, 11 bases remained unmatched. The CDR3 has 14 residues. CDR3 region: CASSPERTSREQFF. CDR3 coding DNA: TGCGCCAGCAGCCCTGAACGGACTAGCCGGGAGCAGTTCTTC.

For this clone: Other DNA sequences from this sample encode an identical CDR3 as well. The rearrangement links TRBV6-5 to TRBJ1-3; D gene ambiguous. The length of the CDR3 is 11 residues. Germline CDR1 is MNHEY and CDR2 is SVGAGI. Trimming removed 8 bases at V and 2 bases at J, with 4 bases between. This CDR3 is CASAAGNTIYF. The CDR3 DNA follows: TGTGCCAGCGCTGCTGGAAACACCATATATTTT.

The chain links TRBV2 to TRBJ1-1; D gene uncertain. CDR1 and CDR2 from the germline V gene are SNHLY and FYNNEI. V lost 9 bases to trimming and J lost 1 base, with 15 bases between them. The CDR3 extends over 14 amino acids. The CDR3 nucleotides read TGTGCCAGGCCATTAAGGATTGGGAACACTGAAGCTTTCTTT. This codes for CARPLRIGNTEAFF.

The table lists this clone with a few counts. This sample also contains other DNA sequences that code for the same CDR3. This sequence joins TRBV30 and TRBJ1-1; no clear D gene. This CDR3 is 13 amino acids long. Germline V gene data show CDR1 as GTSNPN and CDR2 as SVGIG (reference sequence). V was cut by 2 bases and J by 5 bases, with 12 bases left in between. This CDR3 reads CAWSLGGNTEAFF. Written as DNA, the CDR3 is TGTGCCTGGAGTCTAGGAGGGAATACTGAAGCTTTCTTT.

The chain carries TRBV5-6 and TRBJ2-1; 8 bases fit TRBD1. V shed 3 bases, J shed 3 bases, and the junction held 8 bases outside the gene matches. Germline CDR1 reads SGHDT; CDR2 reads YYEEEE. CDR3 length: 16 residues. In nucleotides, the CDR3 is TGTGCCAGCAGCTCATACGAAGGACAGGGCTACAATGAGCAGTTCTTC. Amino acids: CASSSYEGQGYNEQFF.

The chain recombines TRBV18 with TRBJ1-1; D remains ambiguous. In germline, CDR1 is KGHSH, CDR2 LQKENI. The CDR3 is made up of 13 amino acids. The ends were cut back, 4 bases at V and 8 bases at J, with 14 bases in the middle. CDR3 sequence (DNA): TGTGCCAGCTCACTAGTCCGGTCCAGCGAAGCTTTCTTT. Its protein product is CASSLVRSSEAFF. Full variable domain (rest looked up from reference TRBV18 and TRBJ1-1): NAGVMQNPRHLVRRRGQEARLRCSPMKGHSHVYWYRQLPEEGLKFMVYLQKENIIDESGMPKERFSAEFPKEGPSILRIQQVVRGDSAAYFCASSLVRSSEAFFGQGTRLTVV.

The chain employs TRBV19 and TRBJ2-1; D not resolved. The V end was cut by 1 base, the J end by 7 bases, with 11 bases between. The CDR3 is made up of 14 amino acids. CDR1 LNHDA and CDR2 SQIVND come from the germline V gene (reference sequence). In DNA form, the CDR3 reads TGTGCCAGTAGTATAGCTGGCTATATAAATGAGCAGTTCTTC. Protein sequence: CASSIAGYINEQFF.

This clone was detected once. The chain couples TRBV7-9 to TRBJ1-4; tentative D call: TRBD1 (5 bases). Per germline, CDR1 SEHNR and CDR2 FQNEAQ (reference sequence). This CDR3 comprises 11 residues. Trimming took off 5 bases at V and 9 bases at J, with 7 bases between the two ends. Written as DNA, the CDR3 is TGTGCCAGCAGCGCGGACAAAAAACTGTTTTTT. Translation: CASSADKKLFF.

The chain is built from TRBV7-9 and TRBJ2-3; the match to TRBD2 covers 10 bases. The CDR3 has 18 amino acids. Losses at the gene ends were 0 bases for V and 0 bases for J; bases not matched to a gene: 6. Germline loops: CDR1 SEHNR, CDR2 FQNEAQ (reference sequence). CDR3 bases: TGTGCCAGCAGCTTAGCGGCAACTAGCGGGGCTAGCACAGATACGCAGTATTTT. The encoded protein is CASSLAATSGASTDTQYF.

The gene calls are TRBV28 and TRBJ2-3, with D tentatively TRBD2 (5 bases). The V end was cut by 5 bases, the J end by 10 bases, with 16 bases between. The CDR3 totals 13 residues. Germline V lookup: CDR1 MDHEN, CDR2 SYDVKM. The CDR3 sequence: CASSLSDGNPQYF. The CDR3 coding sequence is TGTGCCAGCAGTCTTAGTGACGGGAATCCGCAGTATTTT.

J is TRBJ2-1 and V is TRBV28; D possibly corresponds to TRBD2 (5 bases). The CDR3 runs 15 residues. The V gene's germline CDR1 is MDHEN and CDR2 SYDVKM. V lost 6 bases and J 6 bases, leaving 18 bases between the germline ends. The DNA of the CDR3 is TGTGCCAGCAGCCTCGGACTCACACAATTCAATGAGCAGTTCTTC. Amino acids: CASSLGLTQFNEQFF.

Worth noting for this clone: Other nucleotide sequences from this sample produce the same CDR3. The chain employs TRBV6-5 and TRBJ1-5; 11 bases agree with TRBD1. V lost 5 bases to trimming and J lost 6 bases; unmatched junction nucleotides: 6. Germline V gene sequence: CDR1 MNHEY, CDR2 SVGAGI. This CDR3 region has 15 residues. CDR3 loop: CASSLGQGAGQPQHF. The CDR3 DNA reads TGTGCCAGCAGTCTAGGACAGGGGGCTGGTCAGCCCCAGCATTTT.

This chain joins TRBV5-8 and TRBJ1-1; D is undetermined. The CDR3 contains 16 residues. V was shortened by 0 bases and J by 0 bases, with 12 bases between the two germline ends. Germline CDR1 and CDR2: SGHTS and YDEGEE. CDR3 in DNA: TGTGCCAGCAGCTTGGTAGGCGGAAGAATGAACACTGAAGCTTTCTTT. This encodes CASSLVGGRMNTEAFF.

The chain combines TRBV27 with TRBJ2-7; possibly TRBD1 for D (5 bases). The CDR3 contains 15 residues. The germline V gene has CDR1 MNHEY and CDR2 SMNVEV (reference sequence). V was cut by 1 base and J by 2 bases, with 12 bases left in between. CDR3: CASSLWAGRPYEQYF. The CDR3 DNA reads TGTGCCAGCAGTTTATGGGCAGGGCGCCCCTACGAGCAGTACTTC.

This chain links TRBV5-1 with TRBJ2-3, with 7 nucleotides matching TRBD2. J was trimmed by 4 bases and V by 0 bases; bases with no gene match: 5. The CDR3 sequence is 15 residues long. The germline V gene encodes CDR1 SGHRS and CDR2 YFSETQ. CDR3 residues: CASSLGGGSADTQYF. The CDR3 nucleotides read TGCGCCAGCAGCTTGGGCGGCGGGAGCGCAGATACGCAGTATTTT.